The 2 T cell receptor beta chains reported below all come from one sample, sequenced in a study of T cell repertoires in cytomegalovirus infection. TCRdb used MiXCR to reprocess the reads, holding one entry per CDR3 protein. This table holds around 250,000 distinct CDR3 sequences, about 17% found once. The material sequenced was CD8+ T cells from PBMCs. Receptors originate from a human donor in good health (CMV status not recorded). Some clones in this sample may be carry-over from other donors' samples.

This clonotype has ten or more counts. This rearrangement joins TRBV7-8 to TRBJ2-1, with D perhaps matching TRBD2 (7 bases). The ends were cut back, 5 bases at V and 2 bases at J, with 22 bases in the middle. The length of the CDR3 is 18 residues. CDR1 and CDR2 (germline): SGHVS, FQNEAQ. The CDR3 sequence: CASSPPPLGGATYNEQFF. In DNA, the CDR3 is TGTGCCAGCAGCCCTCCCCCGTTGGGGGGGGCCACCTACAATGAGCAGTTCTTC.

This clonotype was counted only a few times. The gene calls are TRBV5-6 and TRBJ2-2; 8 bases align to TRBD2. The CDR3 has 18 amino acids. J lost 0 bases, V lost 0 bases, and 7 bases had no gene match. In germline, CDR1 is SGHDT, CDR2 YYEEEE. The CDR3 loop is CASSLARTSLANTGELFF. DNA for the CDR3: TGTGCCAGCAGCTTGGCCCGGACTAGCCTTGCGAACACCGGGGAGCTGTTTTTT.